A selection of T cell receptor beta chains follows, all from one sample in a study of OX40 agonist ivuxolimab in advanced cancers. TCRdb's table, derived via immunoSEQ multiplex PCR, lists solely in-frame clones and lacks some. In the table there are about 58,000 clones, about 91% of which are singletons. The sample consisted of CD4+ or CD8+ T cells sorted from blood, taken in a trial of the OX40 agonist ivuxolimab. The receptors here all came from an adult with an advanced solid tumor such as melanoma, head and neck, liver or kidney cancer. The CDR3 runs from the conserved cysteine through the conserved F or W. The D gene is left open where the match is weak. Clone sizes are given selectively: once, few, many, or a class where the clone is expanded.

clone size	V gene	J gene	D gene	CDR3 DNA	CDR3 protein
-	TRBV6-6	TRBJ2-3	TRBD2	TGTGCCAGCAGTTCGCCAAGCGGGAGGGCGACAGATACGCAGTATTTT	CASSSPSGRATDTQYF
-	TRBV19	TRBJ1-5	TRBD1	TGTGCCAGTAGCCCGGGACAGAGTAGCAGCAATCAGCCCCAGCATTTT	CASSPGQSSSNQPQHF
-	TRBV5-1	TRBJ1-1	TRBD1	TGCGCCAGCAGCTTGACAGGGGACACTGAAGCTTTCTTT	CASSLTGDTEAFF
-	TRBV19	TRBJ2-7	TRBD1	TGTGCCAGTAGTATAGGAACAGGGGACCTCTACGAGCAGTACTTC	CASSIGTGDLYEQYF
once	TRBV28	TRBJ1-1	-	TGTGCCAGCAGTTTATCTGGGCAGATGAACACTGAAGCTTTCTTT	CASSLSGQMNTEAFF
few	TRBV2	TRBJ1-6	-	TGTGCCAGCAGTGGAGAGGGGAGTTCACCCCTCCACTTT	CASSGEGSSPLHF
-	TRBV6-5	TRBJ1-1	TRBD1	TGTGCCAGCAGTTATACAGGGGGCGGCACTGAAGCTTTCTTT	CASSYTGGGTEAFF
-	TRBV18	TRBJ2-7	-	TGTGCCAGCTCCCTCTATATGGACGAGCAGTACTTC	CASSLYMDEQYF
-	TRBV30	TRBJ2-2	TRBD2	TGTGCCCTCTCGGGAGGCCCTTGGGGAGCCGGGGAGCTGTTTTTT	CALSGGPWGAGELFF
-	TRBV6-5	TRBJ1-4	-	TGTGCCAGCAGTTTTGGTAGGGAGAATGAAAAACTGTTTTTT	CASSFGRENEKLFF
-	TRBV6-4	TRBJ2-1	TRBD2	TGTGCCAGCAGTGATTTAGCGGGAGTCGCGATAAATGAGCAGTTCTTC	CASSDLAGVAINEQFF
-	TRBV6-1	TRBJ1-4	TRBD1	TGTGCCAGCAGCGCAGGGGGCGGTGAAAAACTGTTTTTT	CASSAGGGEKLFF
-	TRBV28	TRBJ2-7	TRBD1	TGTGCCAGCAGTTCCGCGGGACAGGGGGCGATGCAGTACTTC	CASSSAGQGAMQYF
-	TRBV19	TRBJ1-1	-	TGTGCCAGTCTCTCAGGGGCCTCCCCGAGGGGCACTGAAGCTTTCTTT	CASLSGASPRGTEAFF
-	TRBV6-5	TRBJ2-3	-	TGTGCCACCATATCTAATGAAAAGGCGCAGTATTTT	CATISNEKAQYF
-	TRBV6-5	TRBJ2-7	TRBD1	TGTGCCAGCAGTGGGAGGACAGGGAAGGCCGAGCAGTACTTC	CASSGRTGKAEQYF
-	TRBV28	TRBJ1-3	-	TGTGCCAGCTTAGGATCACAGGGAACTGGAAACACCATATATTTT	CASLGSQGTGNTIYF
-	TRBV10-2	TRBJ1-2	-	TGCGCCAGCAGCGTAGACAGAATCTATGGCTACACCTTC	CASSVDRIYGYTF
-	TRBV7-2	TRBJ2-2	-	TGTGCCAGCAGCTTTGAGGGGATGGGGTCCGGGGAGCTGTTTTTT	CASSFEGMGSGELFF
-	TRBV5-4	TRBJ2-5	TRBD2	TGTGCCAGCAGCAGGACTAGCGGGGACCAAGAGACCCAGTACTTC	CASSRTSGDQETQYF
-	TRBV7-3	TRBJ2-5	-	TGTGCCAGCAGCGATCAGGGGTTGGAGACCCAGTACTTC	CASSDQGLETQYF
-	TRBV7-9	TRBJ2-1	TRBD1	TGTGCCAGCAGCACCGGACAGGGGGCCTACAATGAGCAGTTCTTC	CASSTGQGAYNEQFF
-	TRBV19	TRBJ2-5	TRBD2	TGTGCCAGTAGTATTACTTCCGGGGGGAACCAAGAGACCCAGTACTTC	CASSITSGGNQETQYF
-	TRBV5-1	TRBJ2-7	-	TGCGCCAGCAGCTGGGCCGATCCGGTGGTGGAGCAGTACTTC	CASSWADPVVEQYF
-	TRBV5-1	TRBJ2-5	TRBD1	TGCGCCAGCAGGAGCCGGGACAGGGGTGCAGAGACCCAGTACTTC	CASRSRDRGAETQYF
-	TRBV7-2	TRBJ2-5	TRBD1	TGTGCCAGCAGCGAACAGGGGGCGTTCCAAGAGACCCAGTACTTC	CASSEQGAFQETQYF